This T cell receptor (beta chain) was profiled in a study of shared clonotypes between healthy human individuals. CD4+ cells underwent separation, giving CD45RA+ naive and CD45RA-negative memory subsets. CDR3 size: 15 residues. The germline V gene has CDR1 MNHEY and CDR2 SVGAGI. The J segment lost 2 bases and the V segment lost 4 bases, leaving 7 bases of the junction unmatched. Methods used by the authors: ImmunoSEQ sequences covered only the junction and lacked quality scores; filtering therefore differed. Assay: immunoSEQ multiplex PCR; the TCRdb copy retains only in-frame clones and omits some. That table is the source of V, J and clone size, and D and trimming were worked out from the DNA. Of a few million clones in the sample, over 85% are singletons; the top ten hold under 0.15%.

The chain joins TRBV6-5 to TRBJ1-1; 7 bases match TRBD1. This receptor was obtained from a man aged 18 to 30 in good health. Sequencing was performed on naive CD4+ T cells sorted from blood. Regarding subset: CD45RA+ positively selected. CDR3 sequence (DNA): TGTGCCAGCAGTTCAGGGGGAGTCGGTAACACTGAAGCTTTCTTT. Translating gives CASSSGGVGNTEAFF.